This T cell receptor beta chain came from a study of shared clonotypes between healthy human individuals. Overall study context: Per-donor plates numbered three CD4 naive, three CD4 memory, two CD8 naive and one CD8 memory. Study-level findings and limits: Naive subsets typically showed greater estimated richness than memory subsets.

Here immunoSEQ multiplex PCR was the method, and the copy in TCRdb shows in-frame clones only, minus some. The sample has some 2,000,000 clones, around 95% seen once. On this clone: What it recognizes is unknown.

In germline, CDR1 is SGHRS, CDR2 YFSETQ. The CDR3 totals 15 residues. Trimming left V 0 bases short and J 4 bases short, with 10 bases between. This TCR came from a man younger than 35 in good health. Sequencing was done on a sample of naive CD4+ T cells sorted from blood. The sample's subset: CD45RA+ positively selected. The rearrangement joins TRBV5-1 to TRBJ2-2; unclear D gene. The CDR3 reads CASSLARAATGELFF. The CDR3 DNA reads as TGCGCCAGCAGCTTGGCAAGGGCCGCCACCGGGGAGCTGTTTTTT.